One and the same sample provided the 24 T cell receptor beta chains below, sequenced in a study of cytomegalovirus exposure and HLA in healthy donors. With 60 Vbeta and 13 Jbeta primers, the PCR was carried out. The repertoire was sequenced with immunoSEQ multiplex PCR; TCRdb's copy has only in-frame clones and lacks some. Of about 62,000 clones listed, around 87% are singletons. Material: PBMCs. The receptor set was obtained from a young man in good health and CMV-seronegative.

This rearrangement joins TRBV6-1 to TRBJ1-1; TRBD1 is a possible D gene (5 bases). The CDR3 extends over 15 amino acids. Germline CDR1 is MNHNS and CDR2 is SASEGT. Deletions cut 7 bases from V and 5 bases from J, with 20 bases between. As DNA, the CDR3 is TGTGCCAGCATTCTGGAGTCTGGGGAGGGGACTGAAGCTTTCTTT. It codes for CASILESGEGTEAFF.

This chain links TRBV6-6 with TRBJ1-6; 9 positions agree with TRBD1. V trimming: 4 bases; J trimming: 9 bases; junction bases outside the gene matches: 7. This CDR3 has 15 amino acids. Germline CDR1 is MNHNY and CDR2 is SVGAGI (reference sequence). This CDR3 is CASSSLGQGISPLHF. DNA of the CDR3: TGTGCCAGCAGTTCCCTCGGACAGGGGATTTCACCCCTCCACTTT.

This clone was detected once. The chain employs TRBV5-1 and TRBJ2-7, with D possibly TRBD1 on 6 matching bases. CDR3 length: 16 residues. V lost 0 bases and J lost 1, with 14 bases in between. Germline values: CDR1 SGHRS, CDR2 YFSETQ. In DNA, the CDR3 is TGCGCCAGCAGCTTGGAGGAGACAGGCACTTCCTACGAGCAGTACTTC. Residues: CASSLEETGTSYEQYF.

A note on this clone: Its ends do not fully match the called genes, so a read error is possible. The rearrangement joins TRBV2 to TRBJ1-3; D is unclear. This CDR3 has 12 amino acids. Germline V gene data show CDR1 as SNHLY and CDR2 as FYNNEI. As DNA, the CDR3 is TGTGCCAGCGGCAAGGAGGGAAGCACCATATATTTT. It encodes CASGKEGSTIYF. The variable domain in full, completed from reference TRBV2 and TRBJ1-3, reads EPEVTQTPSHQVTQMGQEVILRCVPISNHLYFYWYRQILGQKVEFLVSFYNNEISEKSEIFDDQFSVERPDGSNFTLKIRSTKLEDSAMYFCASGKEGSTIYFGEGSWLTVV.

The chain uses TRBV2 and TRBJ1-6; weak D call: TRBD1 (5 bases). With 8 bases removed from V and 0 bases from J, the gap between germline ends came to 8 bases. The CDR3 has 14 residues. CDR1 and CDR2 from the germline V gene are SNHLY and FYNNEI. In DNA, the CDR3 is TGTGCCAGCCGACAGAACTCCTATAATTCACCCCTCCACTTT. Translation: CASRQNSYNSPLHF.

The CDR3 DNA reads as TGTGCCAGCAGCTTAGCGGCGGGCGAGCAGTACTTC. This gives the protein CASSLAAGEQYF. V usage is TRBV7-2 and J usage is TRBJ2-7, with D perhaps matching TRBD2 (5 bases). CDR3 length: 12 amino acids. Trimming removed 0 bases at V and 6 bases at J, with 6 bases between. Germline V gives CDR1 SGHTA, CDR2 FQGNSA.

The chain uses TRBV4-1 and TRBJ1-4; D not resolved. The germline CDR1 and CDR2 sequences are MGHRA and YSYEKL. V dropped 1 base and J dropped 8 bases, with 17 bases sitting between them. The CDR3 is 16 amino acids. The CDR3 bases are TGCGCCAGCAGCCAAGGGGCGGCAAAGGGAGGAGAAAAACTGTTTTTT. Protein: CASSQGAAKGGEKLFF.

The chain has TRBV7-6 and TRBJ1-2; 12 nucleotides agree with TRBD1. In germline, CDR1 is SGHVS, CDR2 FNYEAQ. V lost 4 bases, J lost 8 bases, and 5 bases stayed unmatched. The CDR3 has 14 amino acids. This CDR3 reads CASSSRDRGHGYTF. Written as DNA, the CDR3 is TGTGCCAGCAGCTCCCGGGACAGGGGGCACGGCTACACCTTC.

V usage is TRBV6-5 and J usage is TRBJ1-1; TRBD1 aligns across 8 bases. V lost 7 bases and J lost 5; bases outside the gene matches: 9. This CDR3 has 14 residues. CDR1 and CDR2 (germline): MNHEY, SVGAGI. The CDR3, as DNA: TGTGCCAGCATGTGGACAGGGACACGGACTGAAGCTTTCTTT. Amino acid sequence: CASMWTGTRTEAFF.

The CDR3 region has the DNA TGTGCCTGGAGTGTACTGGGGGACAGTTCAGCTTTCTTT. Its translation is CAWSVLGDSSAFF. The J gene is TRBJ1-1, the V gene TRBV30; 7 bases are shared with TRBD1. The CDR3 sequence is 13 residues long. V gave up 0 bases and J gave up 10 bases; unmatched junction bases: 8. The germline CDR1 and CDR2 sequences are GTSNPN and SVGIG (reference sequence).

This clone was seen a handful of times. The DNA for the CDR3 is TGTGCCAGCAGTTACAGGGGACACTACAATGAGCAGTTCTTC. Its translation is CASSYRGHYNEQFF. The gene calls are TRBV6-5 and TRBJ2-1; possible D gene TRBD1, 6 bases. The CDR3 extends over 14 amino acids. V was trimmed by 2 bases and J by 3 bases, leaving 8 bases between them. CDR1 is MNHEY and CDR2 is SVGAGI in the germline V gene.

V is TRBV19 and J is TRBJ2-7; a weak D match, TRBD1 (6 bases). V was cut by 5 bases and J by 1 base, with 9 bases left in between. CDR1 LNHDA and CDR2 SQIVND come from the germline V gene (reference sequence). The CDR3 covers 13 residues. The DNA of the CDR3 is TGTGCCAGTAGTCCCGGACAGTCCTACGAGCAGTACTTC. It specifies CASSPGQSYEQYF.

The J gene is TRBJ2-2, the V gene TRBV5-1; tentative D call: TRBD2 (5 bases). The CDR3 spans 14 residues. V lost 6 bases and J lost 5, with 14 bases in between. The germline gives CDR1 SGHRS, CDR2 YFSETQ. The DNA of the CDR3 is TGCGCCAGCAAGGACTCCTCTGAAACCGGGGAGCTGTTTTTT. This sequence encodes CASKDSSETGELFF.

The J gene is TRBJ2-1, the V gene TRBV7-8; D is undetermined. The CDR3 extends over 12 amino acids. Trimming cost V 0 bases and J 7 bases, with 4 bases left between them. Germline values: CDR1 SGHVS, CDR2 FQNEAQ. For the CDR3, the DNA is TGTGCCAGCAGCTTAGCCCTAAATGAGCAGTTCTTC. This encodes CASSLALNEQFF.

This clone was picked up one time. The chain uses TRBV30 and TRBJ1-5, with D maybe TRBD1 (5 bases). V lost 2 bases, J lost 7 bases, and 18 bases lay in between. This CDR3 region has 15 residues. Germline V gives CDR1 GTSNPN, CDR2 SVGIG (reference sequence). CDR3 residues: CAWSYSTGANQPQHF. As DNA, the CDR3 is TGTGCCTGGAGTTATTCAACAGGCGCAAACCAGCCCCAGCATTTT.

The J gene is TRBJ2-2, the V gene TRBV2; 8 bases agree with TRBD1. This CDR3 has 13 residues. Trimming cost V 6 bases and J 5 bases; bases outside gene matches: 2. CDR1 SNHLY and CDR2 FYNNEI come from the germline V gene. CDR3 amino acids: CASRYRGTGELFF. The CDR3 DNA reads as TGTGCCAGCAGGTACAGGGGGACCGGGGAGCTGTTTTTT.

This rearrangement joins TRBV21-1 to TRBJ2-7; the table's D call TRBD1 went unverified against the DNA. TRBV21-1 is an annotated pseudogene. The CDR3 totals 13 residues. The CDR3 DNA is TGTGCCAGCAGCTGGACAGCCTCCTACGAGCAGTACTTC. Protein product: CASSWTASYEQYF.

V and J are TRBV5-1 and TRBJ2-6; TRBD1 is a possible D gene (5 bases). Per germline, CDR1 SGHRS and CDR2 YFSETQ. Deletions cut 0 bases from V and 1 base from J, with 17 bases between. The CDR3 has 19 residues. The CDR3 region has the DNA TGCGCCAGCAGCTTGGGTTTGTGGGGCGTAGGGTCTGGGGCCAACGTCCTGACTTTC. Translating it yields CASSLGLWGVGSGANVLTF.

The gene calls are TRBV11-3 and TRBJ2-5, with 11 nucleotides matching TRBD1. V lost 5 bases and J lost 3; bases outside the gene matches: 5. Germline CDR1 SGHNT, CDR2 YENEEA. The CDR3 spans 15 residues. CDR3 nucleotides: TGTGCCAGCAGCCCCCGGGACAGGGGGGAAGAGACCCAGTACTTC. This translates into CASSPRDRGEETQYF. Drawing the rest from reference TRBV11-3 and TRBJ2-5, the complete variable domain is EAGVVQSPRYKIIEKKQPVAFWCNPISGHNTLYWYLQNLGQGPELLIRYENEEAVDDSQLPKDRFSAERLKGVDSTLKIQPAELGDSAVYLCASSPRDRGEETQYFGPGTRLLVL.

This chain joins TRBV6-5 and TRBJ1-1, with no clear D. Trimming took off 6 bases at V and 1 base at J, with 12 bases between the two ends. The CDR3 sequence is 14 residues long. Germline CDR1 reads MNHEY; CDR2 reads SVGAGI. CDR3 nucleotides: TGTGCCAGCAGCCCCCTGGGAGGGAACACTGAAGCTTTCTTT. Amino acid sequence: CASSPLGGNTEAFF.

CDR3 in amino acids: CASSSLNSAEQYF. DNA for the CDR3: TGTGCCAGCAGCAGCTTGAATTCTGCCGAGCAGTACTTC. The chain employs TRBV5-4 and TRBJ2-7; D is undetermined. Germline CDR1 and CDR2: SGHNT and YYREEE (reference sequence). The V end was cut by 4 bases, the J end by 6 bases, with 14 bases between. The length of the CDR3 is 13 residues.

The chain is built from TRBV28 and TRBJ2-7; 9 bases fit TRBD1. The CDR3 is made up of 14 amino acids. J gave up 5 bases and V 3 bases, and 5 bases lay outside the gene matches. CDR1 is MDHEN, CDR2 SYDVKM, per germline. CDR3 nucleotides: TGTGCCAGCAGTTTCACGGGACAGGGCCACGAGCAGTACTTC. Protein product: CASSFTGQGHEQYF.

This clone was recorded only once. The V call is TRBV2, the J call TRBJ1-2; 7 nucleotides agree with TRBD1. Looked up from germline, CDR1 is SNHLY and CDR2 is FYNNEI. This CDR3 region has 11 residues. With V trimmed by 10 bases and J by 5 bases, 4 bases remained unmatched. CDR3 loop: CANDRDYGYTF. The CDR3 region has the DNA TGTGCCAACGACAGGGATTATGGCTACACCTTC.

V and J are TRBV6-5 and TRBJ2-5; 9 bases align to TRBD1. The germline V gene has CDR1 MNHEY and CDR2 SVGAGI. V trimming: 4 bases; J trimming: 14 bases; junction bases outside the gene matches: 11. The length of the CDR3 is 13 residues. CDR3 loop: CASSSVQGAPGYF. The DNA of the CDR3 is TGTGCCAGCAGTTCAGTACAGGGGGCGCCGGGCTACTTC.